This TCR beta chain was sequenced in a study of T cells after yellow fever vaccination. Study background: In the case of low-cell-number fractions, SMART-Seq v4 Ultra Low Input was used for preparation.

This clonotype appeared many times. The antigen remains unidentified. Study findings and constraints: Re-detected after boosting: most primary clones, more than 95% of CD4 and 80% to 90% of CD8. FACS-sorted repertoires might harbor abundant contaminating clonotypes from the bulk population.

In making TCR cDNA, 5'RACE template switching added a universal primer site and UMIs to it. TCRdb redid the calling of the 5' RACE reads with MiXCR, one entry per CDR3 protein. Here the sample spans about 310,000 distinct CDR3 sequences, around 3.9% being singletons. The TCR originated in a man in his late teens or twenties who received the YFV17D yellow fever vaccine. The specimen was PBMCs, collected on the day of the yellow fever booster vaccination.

This CDR3 reads CASSVGLAGNNEQFF. CDR3 bases: TGTGCCAGCAGCGTTGGACTAGCGGGTAACAATGAGCAGTTCTTC. This rearrangement joins TRBV7-3 to TRBJ2-1, with 11 bases aligning to TRBD2. The CDR3 length is 15 residues. V shed 5 bases and J 5 bases; nucleotides not matched to a gene: 5. Germline-derived CDR1 and CDR2 are SGHTA and FQGTGA.